The text below deals with one T cell receptor beta chain. The record originates from a study of CD8 T cells in Susac syndrome. The CDR3 runs to 16 residues. V lost 7 bases, J lost 8 bases, and 18 bases stayed unmatched. Germline V gene data show CDR1 as SGHDT and CDR2 as YYEEEE. Random hexamers served to reverse transcribe about 0.5 to 1 ug RNA. TCRdb ran MiXCR on the immunoSEQ multiplex PCR reads and lists one entry per CDR3 protein. The top ten clones hold about 0.54% of a sample with tens of thousands of distinct CDR3 sequences, 85% to 95% of them seen once. This chain connects TRBV5-6 to TRBJ1-2; 9 bases match TRBD1. The sequence derives from a human donor with multiple sclerosis. Sequencing was done on a sample of CD8+ T cells from PBMCs. CDR3 protein: CASVQRGQGHTMGYTF. The CDR3 nucleotides read TGTGCCAGCGTCCAACGGGGACAGGGACATACTATGGGCTACACCTTC.